Following are 17 T cell receptor beta chains from one sample sequenced in a study of T cells in Graves' hyperthyroidism and ophthalmopathy. RNA transcripts were the template for amplifying TCR beta CDR3 regions. The TCR CDR3 first-round RT-PCR relied on the HTBI primer set. TCRdb reprocessed the multiplex PCR reads via MiXCR and lists one record per CDR3 protein. The sample includes hundreds of thousands of distinct CDR3 sequences, 16% of them seen just once. The material sequenced was blood. These receptors were collected from a woman between 18 and 30 years old with Graves' hyperthyroidism.

This clonotype was detected a few times. The V and J genes are TRBV27 and TRBJ2-7, with D perhaps matching TRBD1 (6 bases). The CDR3 runs 13 residues. V was cut by 0 bases and J by 6 bases, with 9 bases left in between. Germline V gene lookup returns CDR1 MNHEY and CDR2 SMNVEV (reference sequence). CDR3 nucleotides: TGTGCCAGCAGTTTATCTCCAGGGGCCGAGCAGTACTTC. The encoded protein is CASSLSPGAEQYF.

The gene calls are TRBV28 and TRBJ1-2; no clear D. This CDR3 spans 13 amino acids. The V gene lost 2 bases and the J gene lost 4 bases, with 8 bases spanning the gap. Germline CDR1 MDHEN, CDR2 SYDVKM. The CDR3 nucleotides read TGTGCCAGCAGTTTAATTTCGGTCTATGGCTACACCTTC. Translation: CASSLISVYGYTF.

The chain carries TRBV10-1 and TRBJ2-2; D remains unclear. With 3 bases removed from V and 7 bases from J, the gap between germline ends came to 3 bases. This CDR3 region has 11 residues. In germline, CDR1 is WNHNN, CDR2 SYGVQD (reference sequence). The DNA of the CDR3 is TGCGCCAGCAGTGACGTCGGGGAGCTGTTTTTT. This gives the protein CASSDVGELFF.

This clonotype showed up just a few times. The rearrangement links TRBV3-1 to TRBJ2-2; D remains ambiguous. This CDR3 comprises 15 residues. Germline V CDR1 and CDR2: LGHDT, YNNKEL (reference sequence). Trimming cost V 6 bases and J 0 bases, with 11 bases left between them. The CDR3: CASSRFAANTGELFF. The CDR3, as DNA: TGTGCCAGCAGTCGCTTCGCAGCGAACACCGGGGAGCTGTTTTTT.

A remark on this clonotype: A much more abundant neighbour one base away suggests this may be a read error. The V and J genes are TRBV11-3 and TRBJ2-1; D unresolved. Germline-derived CDR1 and CDR2 are SGHNT and YENEEA. This CDR3 has 13 amino acids. The V end lost 1 base, the J end lost 9 bases, and 10 bases lay between the germline ends. CDR3 sequence: CASSLGRASEQFF. CDR3 in DNA: TGTGCCAGCAGCTTAGGCAGAGCCAGTGAGCAGTTCTTC.

The table lists this clonotype with a few counts. This chain connects TRBV12-3 or TRBV12-4 to TRBJ2-3, with 12 bases identical to TRBD2. The V segment lost 6 bases and the J segment 2 bases; nucleotides outside the gene matches: 6. The CDR3 consists of 16 residues. The CDR3 here is CASSQSSGGATDTQYF. CDR3 sequence (DNA): TGTGCCAGCAGCCAATCTAGCGGGGGGGCCACAGATACGCAGTATTTT.

Concerning this clonotype: Just one base apart from a much larger clone, this may be a read error. This chain connects TRBV24-1 to TRBJ1-2; a weak D match, TRBD1 (6 bases). Germline V CDR1 and CDR2: KGHDR, SFDVKD. CDR3 length: 14 amino acids. V was shortened by 5 bases and J by 8 bases, with 17 bases between the two germline ends. CDR3 region: CATSGPGLGAGYTF. The CDR3 DNA reads as TGTGCCACCAGTGGCCCGGGACTGGGGGCAGGCTACACCTTC.

This clonotype was recorded at least ten times. The chain recombines TRBV7-2 with TRBJ2-1; D is perhaps TRBD1 (6 bases). Per germline, CDR1 SGHTA and CDR2 FQGNSA. V was pared by 4 bases and J by 7 bases, with 14 bases between. The CDR3 runs to 14 residues. In DNA form, the CDR3 reads TGTGCCAGCAGCTCCGGACAGCTTGGGAATGAGCAGTTCTTC. It is translated as CASSSGQLGNEQFF.

A few counts support this clonotype. This chain connects TRBV15 to TRBJ1-2; D not resolved. V lost 3 bases and J 0 bases, leaving 5 bases between the germline ends. The CDR3 is 13 amino acids. Germline CDR1 LNHNV, CDR2 YYDKDF (reference sequence). CDR3 region: CATSRTSNYGYTF. The DNA of the CDR3 is TGTGCCACCAGCAGGACATCTAACTATGGCTACACCTTC.

This clonotype was seen many times. This chain joins TRBV5-1 and TRBJ2-7; TRBD2 aligns across 11 bases. Germline CDR1 and CDR2: SGHRS and YFSETQ. There are 15 residues in the CDR3. V lost 3 bases and J lost 7; bases outside the gene matches: 9. CDR3 nucleotides: TGCGCCAGCAGCTCACTTAGCGGGAGGGCCGGAGAGCAGTACTTC. This encodes CASSSLSGRAGEQYF.

This clonotype was found many times. This chain uses TRBV20-1 with TRBJ2-5; 8 bases agree with TRBD2. The germline gives CDR1 DFQATT, CDR2 SNEGSKA (reference sequence). The CDR3 is made up of 15 amino acids. J lost 4 bases, V lost 4 bases, and 11 bases had no gene match. CDR3 residues: CSAISGTTFSETQYF. CDR3 nucleotide sequence: TGCAGTGCTATTAGCGGGACTACCTTCTCAGAGACCCAGTACTTC.

This clonotype occurred many times. The chain carries TRBV7-8 and TRBJ2-5; TRBD1 matches 8 bases. The germline gives CDR1 SGHVS, CDR2 FQNEAQ. V gave up 4 bases and J gave up 5 bases; unmatched junction bases: 18. The CDR3 loop spans 18 amino acids. The CDR3 DNA follows: TGTGCCAGCAGCTATAGACAGGGGCGGGAATTGGTCCGGGAGACCCAGTACTTC. Translating it yields CASSYRQGRELVRETQYF.

The chain carries TRBV24-1 and TRBJ2-5; 14 bases map to TRBD2. CDR1 is KGHDR and CDR2 is SFDVKD in the germline V gene. Germline trimming cut 3 bases from V and 5 bases from J; bases unmatched to any gene: 4. CDR3 length: 16 residues. The CDR3 region has the DNA TGTGCCACCAGTGATGGACTAGCGGGAGGTTGGGAGACCCAGTACTTC. Residues: CATSDGLAGGWETQYF.

CDR3 nucleotides: TGCAGTGCTAGAGAAGACTCGAACACTGAAGCTTTCTTT. As protein: CSAREDSNTEAFF. V gene TRBV20-1 combines with J gene TRBJ1-1; no definite D call. The CDR3 sequence is 13 residues long. V gave up 0 bases and J gave up 1 base, with 6 bases separating them. Germline CDR1 DFQATT, CDR2 SNEGSKA (reference sequence).

A few counts support this clonotype. The chain uses TRBV7-2 and TRBJ2-7; D possibly matches TRBD1 or TRBD2 (6 bases each). V lost 3 bases to trimming and J lost 6 bases, with 18 bases between them. CDR3 length: 15 residues. Germline V lookup: CDR1 SGHTA, CDR2 FQGNSA. CDR3 coding DNA: TGTGCCAGCAGCTTGGGGGGCGTGACGGCCTGCGAGCAGTACTTC. Amino acids: CASSLGGVTACEQYF.

This clonotype has only a few counts. The chain joins TRBV6-1 to TRBJ1-6; 12 bases are shared with TRBD1. Germline V CDR1 and CDR2: MNHNS, SASEGT. The CDR3 sequence is 19 residues long. The ends lost 6 bases at V and 1 base at J; junction bases unmatched: 10. The CDR3 reads CASRLPGQGARSYNSPLHF. CDR3 bases: TGTGCCAGCAGACTCCCGGGACAGGGGGCGAGGTCCTATAATTCACCCCTCCACTTT.

This clonotype was recorded a few times. The CDR3 nucleotides are TGTGCCAGCACCACCAGGCGGGGATACGGTGGCTACACCTTC. This sequence encodes CASTTRRGYGGYTF. The chain has TRBV12-3 or TRBV12-4 and TRBJ1-2; D remains unclear. The CDR3 has 14 amino acids. Trimming took off 7 bases at V and 7 bases at J, with 19 bases between the two ends.